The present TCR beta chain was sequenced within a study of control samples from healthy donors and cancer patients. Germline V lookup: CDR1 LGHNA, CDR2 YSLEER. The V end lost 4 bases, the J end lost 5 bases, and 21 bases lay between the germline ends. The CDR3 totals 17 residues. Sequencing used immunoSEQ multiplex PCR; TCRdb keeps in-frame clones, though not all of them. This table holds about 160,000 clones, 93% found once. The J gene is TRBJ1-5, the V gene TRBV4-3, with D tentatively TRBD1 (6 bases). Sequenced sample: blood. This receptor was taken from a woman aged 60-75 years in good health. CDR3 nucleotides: TGCGCCAGCAGCCCGAACTACAGGGCCGAAGGGGATCAGCCCCAGCATTTT. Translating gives CASSPNYRAEGDQPQHF.